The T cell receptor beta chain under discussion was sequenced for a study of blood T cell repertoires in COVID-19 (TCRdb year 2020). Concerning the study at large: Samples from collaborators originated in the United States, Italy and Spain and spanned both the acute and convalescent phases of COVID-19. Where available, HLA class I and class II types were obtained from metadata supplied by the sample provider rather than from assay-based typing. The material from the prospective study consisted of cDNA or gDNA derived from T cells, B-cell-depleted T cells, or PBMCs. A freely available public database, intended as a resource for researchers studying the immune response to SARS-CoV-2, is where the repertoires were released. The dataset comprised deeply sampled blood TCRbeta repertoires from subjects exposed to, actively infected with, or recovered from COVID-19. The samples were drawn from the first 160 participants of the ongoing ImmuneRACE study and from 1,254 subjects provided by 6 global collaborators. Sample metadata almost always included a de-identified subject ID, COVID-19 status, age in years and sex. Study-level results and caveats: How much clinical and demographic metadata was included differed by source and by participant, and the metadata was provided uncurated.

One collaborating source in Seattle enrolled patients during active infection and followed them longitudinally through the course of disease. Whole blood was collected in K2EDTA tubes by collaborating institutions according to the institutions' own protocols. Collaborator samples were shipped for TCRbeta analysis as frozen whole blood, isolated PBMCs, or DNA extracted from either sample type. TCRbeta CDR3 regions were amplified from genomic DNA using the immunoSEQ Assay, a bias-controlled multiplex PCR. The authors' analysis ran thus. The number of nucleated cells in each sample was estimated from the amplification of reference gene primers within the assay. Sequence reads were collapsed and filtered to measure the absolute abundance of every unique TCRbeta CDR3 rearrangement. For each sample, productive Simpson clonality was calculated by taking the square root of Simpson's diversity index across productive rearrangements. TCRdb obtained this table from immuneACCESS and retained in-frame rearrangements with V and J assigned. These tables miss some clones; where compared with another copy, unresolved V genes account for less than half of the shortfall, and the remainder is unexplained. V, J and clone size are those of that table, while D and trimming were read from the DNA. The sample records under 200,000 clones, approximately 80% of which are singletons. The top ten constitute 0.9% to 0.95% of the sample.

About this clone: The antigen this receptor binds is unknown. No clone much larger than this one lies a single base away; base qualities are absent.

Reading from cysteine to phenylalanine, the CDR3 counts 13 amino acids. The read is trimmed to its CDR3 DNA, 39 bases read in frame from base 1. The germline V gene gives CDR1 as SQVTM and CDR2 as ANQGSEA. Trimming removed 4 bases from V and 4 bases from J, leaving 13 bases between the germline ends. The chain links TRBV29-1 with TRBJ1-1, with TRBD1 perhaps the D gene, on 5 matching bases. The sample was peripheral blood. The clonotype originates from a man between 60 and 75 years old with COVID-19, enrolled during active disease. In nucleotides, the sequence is TGCAGCGTTGGAGCAGGGCGGGGCACTGAAGCTTTCTTT. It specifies CSVGAGRGTEAFF.